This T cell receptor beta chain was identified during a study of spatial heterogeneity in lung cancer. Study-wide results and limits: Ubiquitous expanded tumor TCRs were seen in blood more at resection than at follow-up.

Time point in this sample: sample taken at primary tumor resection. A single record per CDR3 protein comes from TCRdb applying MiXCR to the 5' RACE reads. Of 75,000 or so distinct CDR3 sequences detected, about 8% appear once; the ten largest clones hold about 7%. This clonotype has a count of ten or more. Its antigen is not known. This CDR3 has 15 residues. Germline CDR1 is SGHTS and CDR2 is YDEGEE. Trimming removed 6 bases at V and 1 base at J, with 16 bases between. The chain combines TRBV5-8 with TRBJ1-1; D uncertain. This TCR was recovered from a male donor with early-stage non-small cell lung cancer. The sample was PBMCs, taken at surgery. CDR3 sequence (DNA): TGTGCCAGCACCCCGGTACAGTTCCAGAACACTGAAGCTTTCTTT. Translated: CASTPVQFQNTEAFF.